The T cell receptor (beta chain) described here comes from a study of cytomegalovirus exposure and HLA in healthy donors. A note on this clone: As yet, its antigen is unknown.

Findings and limits, study-wide: As a later analysis showed, a missense DCLRE1C variant was linked to trimming of TCR beta V- and J-genes. Accurate prediction of most subjects' HLA-A and HLA-B alleles from TCR beta sequences was reported. Sequencing probably produced one cluster of sequence variants that were highly shared.

The PCR ran on 60 Vbeta and 13 Jbeta primers. TCRdb's copy holds only in-frame clones and misses some; the assay was immunoSEQ multiplex PCR. The repertoire holds about 140,000 clones, with approximately 77% as singletons. CDR1 SGHAT and CDR2 FQNNGV come from the germline V gene. This CDR3 region has 13 residues. V dropped 6 bases and J dropped 7; count of bases not matched to a gene: 5. The origin of this receptor is a woman aged 45 to 65 in good health and CMV-seronegative. The chain joins TRBV11-2 to TRBJ1-4; 7 bases are a match to TRBD1. The sequenced material came from PBMCs. The CDR3 sequence: CASSRDRPEKLFF. In DNA form, the CDR3 reads TGTGCCAGCAGTCGGGACAGACCTGAAAAACTGTTTTTT.